This T cell receptor (beta chain) was sequenced during a study of blood T cell repertoires in COVID-19. Trimming removed 2 bases from V and 5 bases from J, with 9 bases in between. The germline gives CDR1 SEHNR, CDR2 FQNEAQ (reference sequence). The CDR3 runs to 13 residues. For this clone: Other DNA sequences in this specimen translate into the identical CDR3.

The method was immunoSEQ multiplex PCR; TCRdb's version includes in-frame clones alone and lacks a portion of them. Among roughly 200,000 clones listed, around 85% were seen once. This TCR derives from a man aged 35 to 55 who had recovered from COVID-19. The sequencing sample was made of PBMCs or T cells enriched from blood (not recorded which). The chain employs TRBV7-9 and TRBJ1-1; D gene unclear. The CDR3 coding sequence is TGTGCCAGCAGCTTAAATCCGGGAACTGAAGCTTTCTTT. It specifies CASSLNPGTEAFF. Filled out from reference TRBV7-9 and TRBJ1-1, the complete variable domain reads DTGVSQNPRHKITKRGQNVTFRCDPISEHNRLYWYRQTLGQGPEFLTYFQNEAQLEKSRLLSDRFSAERPKGSFSTLEIQRTEQGDSAMYLCASSLNPGTEAFFGQGTRLTVV.